This T cell receptor (delta chain) was recorded in a study of Vδ1+ human thymocytes. With V trimmed by 0 bases and J by 0 bases, 21 bases remained unmatched. CDR3 length: 23 residues. CDR1 and CDR2 from the germline V gene are TSWWSYY and QGS. Study-wide findings and caveats: Thymic TRG and TRD repertoires appeared highly polyclonal. The authors advised highly purified populations and single-cell validation.

Of note for this clone: Its cognate antigen is unknown.

RNA was extracted from the cells and then reverse transcribed. The CDR3 regions were amplified by multiplex PCR from V-gene primers to a constant-region primer. TCRdb re-called clones from the multiplex PCR reads using CATT. The table includes over 65,000 delta-chain clones, more than 30% detected once. What was sequenced was Vdelta1+ gamma-delta thymocytes from the thymus. Noted subset: FACS-sorted CD3+ TCRalphabeta- TCRVdelta1+ TCRVdelta2- thymocytes. The genes are TRDV1 and TRDJ1; 11 positions match TRDD3. The receptor was derived from a boy younger than two who had congenital heart surgery. CDR3 nucleotide sequence: TGTGCTCTTGGGGAACTTGATCCGGCACCGTTACTGGGGGATAAGGAGTACACCGATAAACTCATCTTT. This gives the protein CALGELDPAPLLGDKEYTDKLIF.